This TCR beta chain appears in the sequencing data of a study of CD8 T cells in ankylosing spondylitis. Of note for this clonotype: Its antigen is currently unknown.

TCRdb passed the 5' RACE reads through MiXCR, listing each CDR3 protein once. This table has 220,000 or so distinct CDR3 sequences, about 17% appearing once. Study conclusions and caveats: Significant enrichment of disease-linked clones was reportedly seen in matched ankylosing spondylitis synovial fluid. For ankylosing spondylitis blood, a TCR beta motif of about 8 highly homologous variants appeared characteristic.

With 1 base removed from V and 9 bases from J, the gap between germline ends came to 13 bases. The V gene's germline CDR1 is SNHLY and CDR2 FYNNEI. The CDR3 runs 15 residues. This chain joins TRBV2 and TRBJ1-6; no clear D. The material sequenced was blood, either unsorted or a sorted T cell fraction (not recorded which). This TCR came from a male donor with ankylosing spondylitis. The CDR3 DNA follows: TGTGCCAGCAGTGAAGATTCGGTTGTCAGTTCACCCCTCCACTTT. Protein product: CASSEDSVVSSPLHF.